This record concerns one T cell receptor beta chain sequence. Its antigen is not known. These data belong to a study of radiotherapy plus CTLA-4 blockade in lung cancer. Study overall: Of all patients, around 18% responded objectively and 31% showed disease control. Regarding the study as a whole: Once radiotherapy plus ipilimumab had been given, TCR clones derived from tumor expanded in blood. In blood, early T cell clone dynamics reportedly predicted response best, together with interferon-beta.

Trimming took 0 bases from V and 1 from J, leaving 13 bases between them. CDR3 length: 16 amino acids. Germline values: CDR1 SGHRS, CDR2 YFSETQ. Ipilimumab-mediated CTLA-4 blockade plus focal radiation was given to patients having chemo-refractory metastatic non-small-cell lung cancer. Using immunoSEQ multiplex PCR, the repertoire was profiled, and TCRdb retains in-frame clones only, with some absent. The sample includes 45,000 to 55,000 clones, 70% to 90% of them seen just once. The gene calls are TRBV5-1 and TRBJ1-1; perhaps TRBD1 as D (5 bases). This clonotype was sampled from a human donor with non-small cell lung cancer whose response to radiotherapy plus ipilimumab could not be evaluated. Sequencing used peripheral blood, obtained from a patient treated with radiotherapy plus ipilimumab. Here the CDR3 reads CASSLVGGVGNTEAFF. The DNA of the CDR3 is TGCGCCAGCAGCTTGGTGGGGGGAGTGGGGAACACTGAAGCTTTCTTT.